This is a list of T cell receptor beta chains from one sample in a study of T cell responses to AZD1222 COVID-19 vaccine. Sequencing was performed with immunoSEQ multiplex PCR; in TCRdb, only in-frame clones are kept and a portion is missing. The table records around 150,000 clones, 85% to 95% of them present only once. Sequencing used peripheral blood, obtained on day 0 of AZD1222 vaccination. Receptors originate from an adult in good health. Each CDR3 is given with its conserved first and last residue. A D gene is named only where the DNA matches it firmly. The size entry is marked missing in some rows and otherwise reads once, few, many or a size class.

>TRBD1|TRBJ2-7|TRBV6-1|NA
TGTGCCAGCAGTGACCCCGGGACAGGGTCCTACGAGCAGTACTTC
CASSDPGTGSYEQYF
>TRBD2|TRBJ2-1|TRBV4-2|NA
TGTGCCAGCAGCCAAGTTAGGACTAGCGGGAGCTGGGAGCAGTTCTTC
CASSQVRTSGSWEQFF
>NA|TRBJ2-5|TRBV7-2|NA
TGTGCCAGCAGCCCATTGAACCAAGAGACCCAGTACTTC
CASSPLNQETQYF
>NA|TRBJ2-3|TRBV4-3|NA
TGCGCCAGCAGCCAAGCACCTCCGGGAGTCGGGACAGATACGCAGTATTTT
CASSQAPPGVGTDTQYF
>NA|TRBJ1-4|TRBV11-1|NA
TGTGCCAGCAGCTTGGTGGGGACTCTAGCTGAAAAACTGTTTTTT
CASSLVGTLAEKLFF
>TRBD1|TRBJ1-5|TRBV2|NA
TGTGCCAGCAGTGGACAGGGGAGCCATCAGCCCCAGCATTTT
CASSGQGSHQPQHF
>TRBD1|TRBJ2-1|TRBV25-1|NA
TGTGCCAACGGGGACAGGGGGAAATACAATGAGCAGTTCTTC
CANGDRGKYNEQFF
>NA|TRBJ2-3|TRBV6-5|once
TGTGCCAGCAGTTACTCGCGGGGCTATGGGGATACGCAGTATTTT
CASSYSRGYGDTQYF
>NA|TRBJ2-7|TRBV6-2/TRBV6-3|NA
TGTGCCAGCAGTTATGGATATACCTACGAGCAGTACTTC
CASSYGYTYEQYF
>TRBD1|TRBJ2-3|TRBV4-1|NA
TGCGCCAGCAGCCAAGATGAGAGGGGGCCCTGGGACAGCAACACAGATACGCAGTATTTT
CASSQDERGPWDSNTDTQYF